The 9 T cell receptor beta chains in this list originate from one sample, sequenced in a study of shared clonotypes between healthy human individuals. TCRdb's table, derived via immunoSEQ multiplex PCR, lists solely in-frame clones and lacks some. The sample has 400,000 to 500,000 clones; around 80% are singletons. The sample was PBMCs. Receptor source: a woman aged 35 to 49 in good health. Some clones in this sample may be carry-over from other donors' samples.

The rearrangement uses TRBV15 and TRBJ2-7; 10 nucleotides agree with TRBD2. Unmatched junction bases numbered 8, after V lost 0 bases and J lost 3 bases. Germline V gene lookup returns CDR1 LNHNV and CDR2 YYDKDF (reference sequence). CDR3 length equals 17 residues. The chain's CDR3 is CATSRDWRTSGNYEQYF. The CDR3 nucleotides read TGTGCCACCAGCAGAGATTGGCGGACTAGCGGAAACTACGAGCAGTACTTC.

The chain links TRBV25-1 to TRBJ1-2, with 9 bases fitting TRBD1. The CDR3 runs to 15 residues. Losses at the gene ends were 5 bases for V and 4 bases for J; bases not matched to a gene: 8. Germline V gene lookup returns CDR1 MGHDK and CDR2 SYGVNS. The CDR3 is CASSTRDRAIYGYTF. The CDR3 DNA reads TGTGCCAGCAGTACCCGGGACAGGGCTATCTATGGCTACACCTTC.

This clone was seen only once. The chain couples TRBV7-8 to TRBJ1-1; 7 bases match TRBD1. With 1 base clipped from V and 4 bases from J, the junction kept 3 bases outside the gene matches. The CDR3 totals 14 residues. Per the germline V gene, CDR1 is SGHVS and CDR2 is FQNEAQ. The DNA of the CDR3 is TGTGCCAGCAGCTTAGTGCAGGGGGGCACTGAAGCTTTCTTT. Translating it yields CASSLVQGGTEAFF.

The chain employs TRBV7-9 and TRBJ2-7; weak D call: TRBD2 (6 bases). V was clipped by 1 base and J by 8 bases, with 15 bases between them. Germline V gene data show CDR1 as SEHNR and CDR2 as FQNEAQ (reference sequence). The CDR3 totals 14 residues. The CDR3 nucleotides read TGTGCCAGCAGCTTAGAGGAGGGACCGGGAAAGCAGTACTTC. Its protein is CASSLEEGPGKQYF.

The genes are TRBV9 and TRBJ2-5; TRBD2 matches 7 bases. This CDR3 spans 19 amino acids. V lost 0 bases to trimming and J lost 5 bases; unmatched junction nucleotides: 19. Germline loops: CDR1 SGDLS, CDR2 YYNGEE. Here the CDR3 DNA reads TGTGCCAGCAGCGTAGCGGTGGCGGGCGGGAGAGTCGGTTACGAGACCCAGTACTTC. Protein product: CASSVAVAGGRVGYETQYF.

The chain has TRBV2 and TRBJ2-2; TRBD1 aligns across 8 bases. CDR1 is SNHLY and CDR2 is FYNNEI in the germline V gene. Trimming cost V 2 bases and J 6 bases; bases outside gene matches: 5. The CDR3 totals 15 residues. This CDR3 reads CASSERSGGPGELFF. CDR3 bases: TGTGCCAGCAGTGAACGATCAGGGGGCCCCGGGGAGCTGTTTTTT.

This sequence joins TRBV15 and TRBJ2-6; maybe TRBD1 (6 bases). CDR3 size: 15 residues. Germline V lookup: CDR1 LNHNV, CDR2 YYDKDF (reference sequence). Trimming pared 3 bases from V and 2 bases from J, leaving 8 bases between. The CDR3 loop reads CATSSNRAGANVLTF. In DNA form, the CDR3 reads TGTGCCACCAGCAGTAACAGGGCTGGGGCCAACGTCCTGACTTTC.

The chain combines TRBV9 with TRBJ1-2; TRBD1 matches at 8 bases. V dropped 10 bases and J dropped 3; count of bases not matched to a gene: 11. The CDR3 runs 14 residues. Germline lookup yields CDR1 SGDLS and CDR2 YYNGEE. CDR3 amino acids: CAGAQGAHDYGYTF. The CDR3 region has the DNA TGTGCCGGAGCCCAGGGGGCGCATGACTATGGCTACACCTTC.

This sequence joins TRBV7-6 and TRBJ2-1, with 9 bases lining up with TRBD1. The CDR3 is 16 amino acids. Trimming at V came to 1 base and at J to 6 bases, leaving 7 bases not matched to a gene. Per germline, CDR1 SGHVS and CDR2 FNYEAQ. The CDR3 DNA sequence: TGTGCCAGCAGCTTAGTCGGGACAGGGCTCGGCAATGAGCAGTTCTTC. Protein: CASSLVGTGLGNEQFF.